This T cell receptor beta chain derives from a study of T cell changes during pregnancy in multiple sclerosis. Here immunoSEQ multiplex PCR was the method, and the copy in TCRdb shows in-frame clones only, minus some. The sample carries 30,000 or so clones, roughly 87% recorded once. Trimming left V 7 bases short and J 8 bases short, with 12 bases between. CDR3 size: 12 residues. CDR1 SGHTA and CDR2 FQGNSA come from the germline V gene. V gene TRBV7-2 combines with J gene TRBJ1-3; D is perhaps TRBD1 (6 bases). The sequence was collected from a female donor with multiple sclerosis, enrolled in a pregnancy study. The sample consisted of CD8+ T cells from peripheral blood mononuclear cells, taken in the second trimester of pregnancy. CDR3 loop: CASTTYRDTIYF. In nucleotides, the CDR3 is TGTGCCAGCACAACCTACAGGGACACCATATATTTT.